This is a list of T cell receptor beta chains from one sample in a study of regulatory T cells in long-lasting Graves disease. TCRdb used MiXCR to reprocess the multiplex PCR reads, holding one entry per CDR3 protein. The table shows 350,000 to 500,000 distinct CDR3 sequences, with 12% to 15% occurring only once. These data also featured in a second study, about T cells in Graves' hyperthyroidism and ophthalmopathy.

Sequenced here: peripheral blood mononuclear cells (PBMCs), sampled at new diagnosis, from a patient treated with antithyroid drugs. These receptors were collected from a woman aged 45-65 years with Graves disease. Both conserved end residues are part of each CDR3. D genes are given only for firm matches. The size field is filled for only some rows; it gives once, few, many or a size class.

d_call | cdr3_length | j_call | clone_size | v_call | cdr3_nt | cdr3_aa
TRBD1 | 15 | TRBJ1-3 | . | TRBV27 | TGTGCCAGCAGTCGGGACAGGGGGGTTGGAAACACCATATATTTT | CASSRDRGVGNTIYF
TRBD1 | 19 | TRBJ2-7 | . | TRBV16 | TGTGCCAGCAGCCAATATTTAAGGGGGCCTAGCCCAGACTCCTACGAGCAGTACTTC | CASSQYLRGPSPDSYEQYF
. | 15 | TRBJ2-7 | many | TRBV6-2/TRBV6-3 | TGTGCCAGCAGTTACTCTGTGACGGGAGCCTACGAGCAGTACTTC | CASSYSVTGAYEQYF
TRBD2 | 16 | TRBJ2-7 | many | TRBV6-2/TRBV6-3 | TGTGCCAGCAGTGATTCGAGTCTAGCGGGCCTTTACGAGCAGTACTTC | CASSDSSLAGLYEQYF
. | 14 | TRBJ1-5 | few | TRBV28 | TGTGCCAGCAGTCGCCCTTATAGCAATCAGCCCCAGCATTTT | CASSRPYSNQPQHF
. | 15 | TRBJ1-4 | many | TRBV28 | TGTGCCAGCAGTTTCATAACCGACGATAATGAAAAACTGTTTTTT | CASSFITDDNEKLFF
. | 13 | TRBJ1-2 | many | TRBV28 | TGTGCCAGCAGCCCCCGTCTATCCAGGGGCTACACCTTC | CASSPRLSRGYTF
TRBD2 | 15 | TRBJ2-1 | . | TRBV19 | TGTGCCAGTACCCCGCGACCTAGCGGGACTGATGAGCAGTTCTTC | CASTPRPSGTDEQFF
TRBD1 | 15 | TRBJ2-5 | . | TRBV12-3/TRBV12-4 | TGTGCCAGCAGTAGGACAGGGTCTCCTGGGGAGACCCAGTACTTC | CASSRTGSPGETQYF
TRBD2 | 15 | TRBJ2-5 | . | TRBV9 | TGTGCCAGCAGCGCAGCGGGGGCCCGCGTAGAGACCCAGTACTTC | CASSAAGARVETQYF
. | 15 | TRBJ1-3 | . | TRBV3-1 | TGTGCCAGCAGCCAAGGGCCCAACTCTGGAAACACCATATATTTT | CASSQGPNSGNTIYF
. | 18 | TRBJ2-4 | . | TRBV7-2 | TGTGCCAGCAGCTTAGCTCCCGCAGCAGGGCCCCCCAAAAACATTCAGTACTTC | CASSLAPAAGPPKNIQYF
TRBD1 | 15 | TRBJ1-4 | many | TRBV12-3/TRBV12-4 | TGTGCCAGCAGTTCATCAACAGGGGTAGTAGAAAAACTGTTTTTT | CASSSSTGVVEKLFF
TRBD2 | 15 | TRBJ2-5 | . | TRBV5-1 | TGCGCCAGCAGCTTGCAGAGCGGGAGTTCCGGGACCCAGTACTTC | CASSLQSGSSGTQYF
TRBD1 | 18 | TRBJ2-6 | many | TRBV20-1 | TGCAGTGCTAGTTCCGCCGGGACAGGGATTTTTGGGGCCAACGTCCTGACTTTC | CSASSAGTGIFGANVLTF
. | 13 | TRBJ1-3 | few | TRBV2 | TGTGCCTCCACCCGGAACACCGGAAACACCATATATTTT | CASTRNTGNTIYF
. | 15 | TRBJ1-2 | few | TRBV27 | TGTGCCACGCAATCGGTGGGGAATGGGGACTATGGCTACACCTTC | CATQSVGNGDYGYTF
. | 13 | TRBJ2-2 | . | TRBV5-1 | TGCGCCAGCAGCTTGGTGGGGACCCGGGAGCTGTTTTTT | CASSLVGTRELFF
TRBD2 | 17 | TRBJ2-1 | . | TRBV3-1 | TGTGCCAGCAGCCAAGGCTGGACTAGCGGGAGTGATTTTGAGCAGCTCTTC | CASSQGWTSGSDFEQLF
TRBD2 | 15 | TRBJ2-1 | many | TRBV28 | TGTGCCAGCAGTTTTGAAGCGGGAGCCTACAATGAGCAGTTCTTC | CASSFEAGAYNEQFF
. | 14 | TRBJ1-2 | . | TRBV28 | TGTGCCAGCAGTTCTACGCCGGAAACGGTTGGCTACACCTTC | CASSSTPETVGYTF
. | 15 | TRBJ1-2 | . | TRBV20-1 | TGCAGTGCCTATCACCACCAGGGAGTTAACTATGGCTACACCTTC | CSAYHHQGVNYGYTF
. | 13 | TRBJ2-3 | many | TRBV11-2 | TGTGCCAGCAGCCCCCCCGGGGCAGATACGCAGTATTTT | CASSPPGADTQYF
. | 14 | TRBJ1-2 | few | TRBV7-9 | TGTGCCAGCAGCCTCGGGCACACTTTCTATGGCTACACCTTC | CASSLGHTFYGYTF
TRBD1 | 15 | TRBJ1-6 | . | TRBV2 | TGTGCCAGCAGTGCGACGACAGGGGGTAATTCACCCCTCCACTTT | CASSATTGGNSPLHF
. | 14 | TRBJ2-1 | few | TRBV28 | TGTGCCAGCAGTTTGAAGAATTCCTACAATGAGCAGTTCTTC | CASSLKNSYNEQFF
TRBD2 | 16 | TRBJ2-7 | many | TRBV28 | TGTGCCAGCAGTTCCCCCGTGAGCGGGAGCTACTACGAGCAGTACTTC | CASSSPVSGSYYEQYF
TRBD1 | 14 | TRBJ1-1 | . | TRBV12-3/TRBV12-4 | TGTGCCAGCAGTTTAACTGGGACAGACACTGAAGCTTTCTTT | CASSLTGTDTEAFF
TRBD1 | 18 | TRBJ1-5 | . | TRBV4-1 | TGCGCCAGCAGCCAAGATTCGGCAGGGGGGGCTAGTTTTCAGCCCCAGCATTTT | CASSQDSAGGASFQPQHF
. | 15 | TRBJ2-7 | few | TRBV5-4 | TGTGCCAGCAGCCGCCCCGAGGGGCGAAGCTACGAGCAGTACTTC | CASSRPEGRSYEQYF
. | 15 | TRBJ2-7 | few | TRBV9 | TGTGCCAGCAGCGTAGCTGGGGGCGCTGGGTACGAGCAGTACTTC | CASSVAGGAGYEQYF
TRBD2 | 15 | TRBJ2-7 | many | TRBV27 | TGTGCCAGCAGTCCAGCGGGAGGCGAACCCTACGAGCAGTACTTC | CASSPAGGEPYEQYF
TRBD1 | 15 | TRBJ1-3 | . | TRBV19 | TGTGCCTCCTGCGGGACAGCTGAGTCTGGAAACACCATATATTTT | CASCGTAESGNTIYF
. | 17 | TRBJ1-3 | . | TRBV5-6 | TGTGCCAGCAGCTCGGGGACACCGCTAATCTCTGGAAACACCATATATTTT | CASSSGTPLISGNTIYF
. | 13 | TRBJ2-5 | . | TRBV5-1 | TGCGCCAGCAGCCGCGGGACATATGAGACCCAGTACTTC | CASSRGTYETQYF
. | 16 | TRBJ2-7 | . | TRBV19 | TGTGCCAGTAGTATCCCCTCTCCCCTGGGGAGAGGCGAGCAGTACTTC | CASSIPSPLGRGEQYF
. | 16 | TRBJ1-1 | many | TRBV19 | TGTGCCAGTAGATATACCCAGCGCGGAATGAACACTGAAGCTTTCTTT | CASRYTQRGMNTEAFF
TRBD2 | 14 | TRBJ2-1 | many | TRBV6-9 | TGTGCCAGCAGTTTTAACCCCCGGGGGGAAAGAAGGTTCTTC | CASSFNPRGERRFF
. | 15 | TRBJ2-3 | . | TRBV11-3 | TGTGCCAGCAGCTTACAGGGATTGGTCACAGATACGCAGTATTTT | CASSLQGLVTDTQYF
. | 14 | TRBJ1-1 | many | TRBV7-9 | TGTGCCAGCAGCTTAGTACCCGCCGGAGCTGAAGCTTTCTTT | CASSLVPAGAEAFF
TRBD1 | 14 | TRBJ2-7 | many | TRBV6-5 | TGTGCCAGCAGTTACAGGACAGGGTCCTACGAGCAGTACTTC | CASSYRTGSYEQYF